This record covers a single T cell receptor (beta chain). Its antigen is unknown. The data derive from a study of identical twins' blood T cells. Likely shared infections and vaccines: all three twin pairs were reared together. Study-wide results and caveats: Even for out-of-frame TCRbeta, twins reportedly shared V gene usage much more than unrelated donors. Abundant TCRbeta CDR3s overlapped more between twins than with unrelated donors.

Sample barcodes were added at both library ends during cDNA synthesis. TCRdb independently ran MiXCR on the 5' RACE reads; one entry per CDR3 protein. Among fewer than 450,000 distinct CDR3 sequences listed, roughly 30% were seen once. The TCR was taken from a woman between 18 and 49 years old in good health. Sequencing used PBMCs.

CDR3 sequence (DNA): TGCGCCAGCAGCCCCCAGGTGGGGCAGCTGAACACTGAAGCTTTCTTT. This encodes CASSPQVGQLNTEAFF. The chain joins TRBV5-1 to TRBJ1-1; a possible D gene is TRBD1 (5 bases). There are 16 residues in the CDR3. V was pared by 4 bases and J by 0 bases, with 16 bases between. Germline loops: CDR1 SGHRS, CDR2 YFSETQ.